These 26 T cell receptor beta chains came from one sample sequenced in a study of T cells in women clearing cervical HPV infection. TCRdb keeps only in-frame clones here, not all; method: immunoSEQ multiplex PCR. Recorded for this sample: over 30,000 clones. Sequencing used blood buffy coat. These receptors were taken from a woman aged 18-69 years with a cervical HPV16 infection that either progressed to CIN3+ or cleared (not recorded which).

As for this clone: Read sequence stops 3 residues before the CDR3 end, and the germline J gene provides the missing end. The V call is TRBV7-2, the J call TRBJ2-1, with TRBD2 identical over 10 bases. Trimming took 5 bases from V and 5 from J; bases not matched to a gene: 3. This CDR3 has 14 amino acids. The germline V gene has CDR1 SGHTA and CDR2 FQGNSA. The DNA read from the CDR3 is TGTGCCAGCAGCCAGACTAGCGGGCACAATGAG. It encodes CASSQTSGHNE. The entire CDR3 sequence reads CASSQTSGHNEQFF.

As for this clone: Sequencing ends 3 residues short of the CDR3 end; the germline J gene provides the rest. This chain joins TRBV20-1 and TRBJ2-3; TRBD2 matches at 8 bases. From germline, CDR1 is DFQATT and CDR2 SNEGSKA (reference sequence). This CDR3 has 12 amino acids. The CDR3 loop is CSASGGPETQYF. Partial CDR3 DNA: TGCAGTGCTTCGGGGGGGCCGGAGACG.

Of note for this clone: Coverage ceases 3 residues before the CDR3 finishes, and the germline J gene fills in the end. Other nucleotide sequences in the sample specify the same CDR3. The chain has TRBV6-1 and TRBJ2-2; 7 positions agree with TRBD2. Germline assignment: CDR1 MNHNS and CDR2 SASEGT. J gave up 5 bases and V 1 base, and 4 bases lay outside the gene matches. There are 15 residues in the CDR3. Partial CDR3 DNA: TGTGCCAGCAGTGAAGGGACTAGGGCAACCGGGGAG. Encoded protein: CASSEGTRATGE. In full, the CDR3 reads CASSEGTRATGELFF.

As to this clone: Read coverage stops 3 residues before the CDR3 terminus; the germline J gene supplies the remainder. This sequence joins TRBV19 and TRBJ1-2; weak D call: TRBD1 (5 bases). Germline CDR1 is LNHDA and CDR2 is SQIVND (reference sequence). The CDR3 loop spans 15 amino acids. CDR3 DNA (partial): TGTGCCAGTAGTACGTGGGACTCACCTCAAGATACC. This encodes CASSTWDSPQDT. The entire CDR3 protein reads CASSTWDSPQDTYTF.

Of note for this clone: With the read ending 3 residues before the CDR3 end, the germline J gene is used to fill in that end. This rearrangement joins TRBV10-3 to TRBJ2-2; tentative D call: TRBD1 (6 bases). The V gene lost 2 bases and the J gene lost 3 bases, with 19 bases spanning the gap. CDR1 is ENHRY, CDR2 SYGVKD, per germline. The CDR3 contains 18 residues. The CDR3 bases that were read are TGTGCCATCAGTGAGCCCACCCGGACAGTCGAGGACACCGGGGAG. It codes for CAISEPTRTVEDTGE. The entire CDR3 protein is CAISEPTRTVEDTGELFF.

Of note for this clone: The read terminates 3 residues before the CDR3 end, so the remaining end is supplied by the germline J gene. The J gene is TRBJ2-3, the V gene TRBV2; D gene unclear. The V gene's germline CDR1 is SNHLY and CDR2 FYNNEI. The CDR3 loop spans 14 amino acids. CDR3 amino acids: CASSEGGHQETQYF. CDR3 DNA, as far as it was read: TGTGCCAGCAGTGAAGGAGGCCACCAAGAGACG. Full variable domain (remainder filled in from reference TRBV2 and TRBJ2-3): EPEVTQTPSHQVTQMGQEVILRCVPISNHLYFYWYRQILGQKVEFLVSFYNNEISEKSEIFDDQFSVERPDGSNFTLKIRSTKLEDSAMYFCASSEGGHQETQYFGPGTRLTVL.

A word on this clone: The missing CDR3 end, 3 residues past where the read stops, is filled in from the germline J gene. V gene TRBV29-1 combines with J gene TRBJ1-1; 9 nucleotides line up with TRBD1. V shed 6 bases, J shed 3 bases, and the junction held 5 bases outside the gene matches. This CDR3 is built from 13 residues. Germline lookup yields CDR1 SQVTM and CDR2 ANQGSEA. The CDR3 DNA, read in part, is TGCAGCGTCCGGACAGGGGAGGACACTGAA. This translates into CSVRTGEDTE. The CDR3 in full is CSVRTGEDTEAFF.

Concerning this clone itself: The read is 3 residues too short to cover the CDR3 end, so that end is filled in from the germline J gene. V gene TRBV19 combines with J gene TRBJ2-2, with a weak D call TRBD1 (7 bases). Trimming pared 6 bases from V and 6 bases from J, leaving 17 bases between. The germline gives CDR1 LNHDA, CDR2 SQIVND (reference sequence). This CDR3 spans 15 amino acids. The DNA read from the CDR3 is TGTGCCAGTAGACACAGGGGAGGAGTCTCCGGGGAG. Its protein is CASRHRGGVSGE. The whole CDR3 sequence is CASRHRGGVSGELFF.

Note on this clone: Coverage ceases 3 residues before the CDR3 finishes, and the germline J gene fills in the end. This chain connects TRBV7-8 to TRBJ2-5; TRBD2 matches at 14 bases. The CDR3 runs 17 residues. CDR1 and CDR2 from the germline V gene are SGHVS and FQNEAQ. J lost 3 bases, V lost 6 bases, and 9 bases had no gene match. CDR3 sequence reads: CASSRGLAGGLEETQYF. The sequenced part of the CDR3 DNA is TGTGCCAGCAGTCGCGGACTAGCGGGGGGTCTTGAAGAGACC. Looking up the rest from reference TRBV7-8 and TRBJ2-5 gives the full variable domain: GAGVSQSPRYKVAKRGQDVALRCDPISGHVSLFWYQQALGQGPEFLTYFQNEAQLDKSGLPSDRFFAERPEGSVSTLKIQRTQQEDSAVYLCASSRGLAGGLEETQYFGPGTRLLVL.

About this clone itself: The read is 3 residues too short to cover the CDR3 end, so that end is filled in from the germline J gene. The V gene is TRBV13, the J gene TRBJ1-3; TRBD1 might be the D (5 bases). Germline V CDR1 and CDR2: PRHDT, FYEKMQ (reference sequence). This CDR3 has 16 amino acids. V was trimmed by 2 bases and J by 2 bases, leaving 13 bases between them. The CDR3 DNA, read in part, is TGTGCCAGCAGCTTAAGGGGAGCAGGGACTGGAAACACC. Residues: CASSLRGAGTGNT. The CDR3 reads in full as CASSLRGAGTGNTIYF.

Regarding this clone: The read is 3 residues too short to cover the CDR3 end, so that end is filled in from the germline J gene. This chain links TRBV7-3 with TRBJ1-3; D possibly corresponds to TRBD1 (5 bases). CDR3 length: 16 residues. The V end was cut by 5 bases, the J end by 0 bases, with 14 bases between. Germline V lookup: CDR1 SGHTA, CDR2 FQGTGA. The CDR3 bases that were read are TGTGCCAGCAGCGTAAGCGGGGGATCCTCTGGAAACACC. As protein: CASSVSGGSSGNT. The full CDR3 protein reads CASSVSGGSSGNTIYF.

Remarks on this clone: The sequenced fragment ends 3 residues before the CDR3 boundary, so the rest is inferred from the germline J gene. V is TRBV7-2 and J is TRBJ1-4; D might be TRBD1 (5 bases). Germline CDR1 is SGHTA and CDR2 is FQGNSA. The CDR3 runs to 14 residues. CDR3 sequence reads: CASRWDSYNSPLFF. Incomplete CDR3 DNA: TGTGCCAGCAGGTGGGACTCTTATAATTCACCA. Full variable domain (outside the CDR3, taken from reference TRBV7-2 and TRBJ1-4): GAGVSQSPSNKVTEKGKDVELRCDPISGHTALYWYRQSLGQGLEFLIYFQGNSAPDKSGLPSDRFSAERTGGSVSTLTIQRTQQEDSAVYLCASRWDSYNSPLFFGSGTQLSVL.

With respect to this clone: The observed sequence ends 3 residues before the CDR3 terminus, with the missing tail filled in from the germline J gene. V gene TRBV18 combines with J gene TRBJ2-1; 11 positions match TRBD2. The CDR3 runs to 15 residues. J was trimmed by 4 bases and V by 3 bases; bases with no gene match: 2. Germline V gene data show CDR1 as KGHSH and CDR2 as LQKENI. Partial CDR3 DNA: TGTGCCAGCTCACCTGGGACTAGCGGTTACAATGAG. It translates to CASSPGTSGYNE. The entire CDR3 reads CASSPGTSGYNEQFF.

With regard to this clone: The DNA ends 3 residues before the CDR3 does, and the rest of the CDR3 is filled in from the germline J gene. This chain joins TRBV19 and TRBJ1-1; the match to TRBD1 covers 8 bases. CDR1 and CDR2 from the germline V gene are LNHDA and SQIVND (reference sequence). The CDR3 length is 16 residues. V shed 6 bases and J 0 bases; nucleotides not matched to a gene: 9. The CDR3 reads CASRKTGGRVNTEAFF. The sequenced CDR3 bases are TGTGCCAGTAGGAAAACAGGGGGTAGAGTGAACACTGAA.

With regard to this clone: The sequenced fragment ends 3 residues before the CDR3 boundary, so the rest is inferred from the germline J gene. The rearrangement uses TRBV19 and TRBJ1-1, with D tentatively TRBD1 (6 bases). V was clipped by 7 bases and J by 4 bases, with 16 bases between them. This CDR3 is 14 amino acids long. Germline V gene sequence: CDR1 LNHDA, CDR2 SQIVND (reference sequence). The CDR3 is CASMQRGGGTEAFF. The sequenced CDR3 bases are TGTGCCAGTATGCAGCGGGGGGGCGGCACTGAA. The variable domain in full, completed from reference TRBV19 and TRBJ1-1, reads DGGITQSPKYLFRKEGQNVTLSCEQNLNHDAMYWYRQDPGQGLRLIYYSQIVNDFQKGDIAEGYSVSREKKESFPLTVTSAQKNPTAFYLCASMQRGGGTEAFFGQGTRLTVV.

Concerning this clone: The read terminates 3 residues before the CDR3 end, so the remaining end is supplied by the germline J gene. The J gene is TRBJ2-1, the V gene TRBV19; 13 bases match TRBD2. CDR1 is LNHDA and CDR2 is SQIVND in the germline V gene (reference sequence). This CDR3 spans 17 amino acids. V lost 6 bases, J lost 3 bases, and 8 bases stayed unmatched. The DNA read from the CDR3 is TGTGCCAGTAGCGTCACTAGCGGGGGGGCCTTCTACAATGAG. Protein sequence: CASSVTSGGAFYNE. The CDR3 as a whole reads CASSVTSGGAFYNEQFF.

A word on this clone: The sequenced fragment ends 3 residues before the CDR3 boundary, so the rest is inferred from the germline J gene. In the same sample, other DNA sequences code for this CDR3. The chain couples TRBV5-6 to TRBJ2-1, with D unresolved. V was pared by 0 bases and J by 9 bases, with 7 bases between. The germline V gene encodes CDR1 SGHDT and CDR2 YYEEEE. The CDR3 spans 12 residues. The CDR3 reads CASSLASGEQFF. The sequenced CDR3 bases are TGTGCCAGCAGCTTGGCCTCGGGTGAG.

Turning to this clone: With the read ending 3 residues before the CDR3 end, the germline J gene is used to fill in that end. The chain recombines TRBV10-1 with TRBJ2-3; a possible D gene is TRBD2 (5 bases). This CDR3 region has 15 residues. Deletions cut 4 bases from V and 1 base from J, with 12 bases between. Germline values: CDR1 WNHNN, CDR2 SYGVQD (reference sequence). CDR3: CASSAAGLGTDTQYF. The covered CDR3 bases are TGCGCCAGCAGTGCGGCGGGTTTAGGCACAGATACG.

In the case of this clone: Sequencing ends 3 residues short of the CDR3 end; the germline J gene provides the rest. This rearrangement joins TRBV11-3 to TRBJ2-2, with TRBD1 matching 7 bases. V lost 4 bases, J lost 5 bases, and 4 bases stayed unmatched. The CDR3 is 14 amino acids. Germline CDR1 and CDR2: SGHNT and YENEEA. The CDR3: CASSSNRGTGELFF. CDR3 DNA, as far as it was read: TGTGCCAGCAGCTCGAACAGGGGAACCGGGGAG.

In regard to this clone: Sequencing ends 3 residues short of the CDR3 end; the germline J gene provides the rest. The chain recombines TRBV19 with TRBJ1-2, with 7 bases aligning to TRBD1. The V gene end was trimmed by 5 bases and the J gene end by 5 bases; junction bases not matched to a gene: 5. From germline, CDR1 is LNHDA and CDR2 SQIVND (reference sequence). The CDR3 covers 13 residues. CDR3: CASSAGQTYGYTF. The sequenced CDR3 bases are TGTGCCAGTAGTGCGGGACAGACTTATGGC.

In the case of this clone: The read gets to within 3 residues of the CDR3 end, and the germline J gene fills in the rest. This chain connects TRBV2 to TRBJ1-4, with 9 positions matching TRBD1. Germline loops: CDR1 SNHLY, CDR2 FYNNEI. V gave up 6 bases and J gave up 1 base; unmatched junction bases: 3. The CDR3 consists of 15 residues. The CDR3 sequence is CASSLGQGTNEKLFF. CDR3 DNA (partial): TGTGCCAGCAGCCTGGGACAGGGAACTAATGAAAAA.

A remark on this clone: The read comes to an end 3 residues before the CDR3 does, leaving the germline J gene to fill in the end. The V and J genes are TRBV20-1 and TRBJ1-1; 7 bases are shared with TRBD1. CDR3 size: 16 residues. Germline CDR1 DFQATT, CDR2 SNEGSKA (reference sequence). The CDR3 is CSARGLGRGTDLEAFF. The CDR3 DNA, read in part, is TGCAGTGCTAGAGGTCTCGGCAGGGGGACCGACTTGGAA.

With respect to this clone: The read ends 3 residues before the CDR3 terminus; that terminus is restored from the germline J gene. This sequence joins TRBV20-1 and TRBJ2-1, with D perhaps TRBD2 (6 bases). Trimming pared 2 bases from V and 0 bases from J, leaving 14 bases between. The CDR3 totals 16 residues. Looked up from germline, CDR1 is DFQATT and CDR2 is SNEGSKA (reference sequence). CDR3 protein: CSARLGGEPSYNEQFF. The CDR3 bases that were read are TGCAGTGCTAGATTGGGCGGGGAGCCCTCCTACAATGAG.

This chain's CDR3 is CASPQETQYF. CDR3 DNA (partial): TGTGCCAGCCCGCAAGAGACC. The chain combines TRBV2 with TRBJ2-5; D is ambiguous. The CDR3 end is not reached by the read, which stops 3 residues before it; the germline J gene fills it in. The CDR3 covers 10 residues. V lost 8 bases and J 2 bases, leaving 3 bases between the germline ends. The germline CDR1 and CDR2 sequences are SNHLY and FYNNEI.

Concerning this clone: The CDR3 goes on 3 residues after the read ends, and that part is filled in from the germline J gene. The chain joins TRBV5-1 to TRBJ2-7; 9 nucleotides match TRBD1. Germline V CDR1 and CDR2: SGHRS, YFSETQ. V was clipped by 0 bases and J by 3 bases; unmatched bases: 4. The CDR3 is 15 residues long. CDR3: CASSLEGTGYYEQYF. The sequenced CDR3 bases are TGCGCCAGCAGCTTGGAGGGGACAGGGTACTACGAG.

The DNA read from the CDR3 is TGTGCCAGCAGCCACGCAGGCAGGGAAGAGACG. Translated: CASSHAGREET. The CDR3 reads in full as CASSHAGREETQYF. This rearrangement joins TRBV7-9 to TRBJ2-3, with TRBD1 as a possible D gene (5 bases). The CDR3 end falls 3 residues outside the read, so it is completed with the germline J gene. Looked up from germline, CDR1 is SEHNR and CDR2 is FQNEAQ (reference sequence). This CDR3 is built from 14 residues. Drawing the rest from reference TRBV7-9 and TRBJ2-3, the complete variable domain is DTGVSQNPRHKITKRGQNVTFRCDPISEHNRLYWYRQTLGQGPEFLTYFQNEAQLEKSRLLSDRFSAERPKGSFSTLEIQRTEQGDSAMYLCASSHAGREETQYFGPGTRLTVL.